This is a list of T cell receptor beta chains from one sample in a study of blood T cell repertoires in COVID-19. Repertoires were generated with immunoSEQ multiplex PCR, while TCRdb's copy carries only in-frame clones and drops some. The data contain a few hundred thousand clones, roughly nine tenths of them seen just once; the ten biggest clones take up 2.5% to 3.5%. Sequencing was done on a sample of PBMCs or T cells enriched from blood (not recorded which). Receptors were obtained from a woman between 50 and 59 years old who had been exposed to COVID-19. CDR3s include the opening cysteine and the closing phenylalanine or tryptophan. Fields, in order: CDR3 protein, CDR3 DNA, J gene, V gene, clone size, D gene. D genes are given only for firm matches. Part of the rows lack a size; the others show once, few, many or a class for expanded clones.

CDR3 protein: CASGRGGENEQFF
CDR3 DNA: TGTGCCAGCGGCCGGGGGGGGGAGAATGAGCAGTTCTTC
J gene: TRBJ2-1
V gene: TRBV4-2
clone size: -
D gene: TRBD2

CDR3 protein: CASSQPGTANEKLFF
CDR3 DNA: TGCGCCAGCAGCCAACCAGGGACAGCTAATGAAAAACTGTTTTTT
J gene: TRBJ1-4
V gene: TRBV4-1
clone size: -
D gene: TRBD1

CDR3 protein: CATSDFTDERRSSYEQYF
CDR3 DNA: TGTGCCACCAGTGATTTCACCGATGAGCGGAGGAGCTCCTACGAGCAGTACTTC
J gene: TRBJ2-7
V gene: TRBV24-1
clone size: -
D gene: -

CDR3 protein: CASSRQRIEAIEYSNQPQHF
CDR3 DNA: TGTGCCAGCAGCCGCCAACGCATAGAAGCTATAGAGTATAGCAATCAGCCCCAGCATTTT
J gene: TRBJ1-5
V gene: TRBV7-8
clone size: -
D gene: -

CDR3 protein: CASSFGGAQTGNTIYF
CDR3 DNA: TGTGCCAGTAGTTTCGGGGGGGCGCAGACTGGAAACACCATATATTTT
J gene: TRBJ1-3
V gene: TRBV19
clone size: -
D gene: -

CDR3 protein: CASSEEQGQAPLHF
CDR3 DNA: TGTGCCAGCAGTGAGGAACAGGGTCAGGCACCCCTCCACTTT
J gene: TRBJ1-6
V gene: TRBV25-1
clone size: -
D gene: -

CDR3 protein: CASSSGGAEETQYF
CDR3 DNA: TGCGCCAGCAGCTCCGGGGGGGCCGAAGAGACCCAGTACTTC
J gene: TRBJ2-5
V gene: TRBV5-1
clone size: -
D gene: TRBD2

CDR3 protein: CASSQGRGAQETQYF
CDR3 DNA: TGCGCCAGCAGCCAAGGGCGGGGCGCCCAAGAGACCCAGTACTTC
J gene: TRBJ2-5
V gene: TRBV4-1
clone size: -
D gene: -

CDR3 protein: CASSELYGEQFF
CDR3 DNA: TGTGCCAGCAGTGAACTATACGGTGAGCAGTTCTTC
J gene: TRBJ2-1
V gene: TRBV2
clone size: -
D gene: -

CDR3 protein: CASSLVGQGAFSEKLFF
CDR3 DNA: TGTGCCAGCAGCTTAGTTGGTCAGGGGGCGTTTAGTGAAAAACTGTTTTTT
J gene: TRBJ1-4
V gene: TRBV7-2
clone size: -
D gene: TRBD1

CDR3 protein: CASRPVGQGWNEKLFF
CDR3 DNA: TGTGCCAGCAGACCGGTGGGACAGGGATGGAATGAAAAACTGTTTTTT
J gene: TRBJ1-4
V gene: TRBV28
clone size: -
D gene: TRBD1

CDR3 protein: CASRTSPVGELFF
CDR3 DNA: TGTGCCAGTAGGACTAGCCCGGTCGGGGAGCTGTTTTTT
J gene: TRBJ2-2
V gene: TRBV19
clone size: -
D gene: TRBD2

CDR3 protein: CASSPAGGSSYEQYF
CDR3 DNA: TGTGCCAGCAGCCCCGCGGGGGGCTCCTCCTACGAGCAGTACTTC
J gene: TRBJ2-7
V gene: TRBV3-1/TRBV3-2
clone size: once
D gene: TRBD2

CDR3 protein: CASSPDRNSYEQYF
CDR3 DNA: TGTGCCAGCTCACCGGACAGAAACTCCTACGAGCAGTACTTC
J gene: TRBJ2-7
V gene: TRBV18
clone size: -
D gene: -

CDR3 protein: CASSWGQGASSPLHF
CDR3 DNA: TGTGCCAGCAGCTGGGGACAGGGGGCAAGTTCACCCCTCCACTTT
J gene: TRBJ1-6
V gene: TRBV7-8
clone size: few
D gene: TRBD1

CDR3 protein: CAWERGAGSETQYF
CDR3 DNA: TGTGCCTGGGAGCGGGGGGCAGGTAGTGAGACCCAGTACTTC
J gene: TRBJ2-5
V gene: TRBV30
clone size: -
D gene: TRBD2

CDR3 protein: CSASRLASGGVEQYF
CDR3 DNA: TGCAGTGCTAGTCGTTTAGCTAGCGGGGGGGTAGAGCAGTACTTC
J gene: TRBJ2-7
V gene: TRBV20-1
clone size: -
D gene: TRBD2

CDR3 protein: CASRFSSSTSGNTIYF
CDR3 DNA: TGTGCCAGCAGATTTTCGAGCTCTACCTCTGGAAACACCATATATTTT
J gene: TRBJ1-3
V gene: TRBV7-8
clone size: few
D gene: -

CDR3 protein: CASSLGGNEQFF
CDR3 DNA: TGTGCCAGCAGCTTGGGAGGGAATGAGCAGTTCTTC
J gene: TRBJ2-1
V gene: TRBV5-6
clone size: once
D gene: -

CDR3 protein: CASSRRGLAGGTTYEQYF
CDR3 DNA: TGTGCCAGTAGTCGCCGGGGACTAGCGGGGGGAACAACCTACGAGCAGTACTTC
J gene: TRBJ2-7
V gene: TRBV19
clone size: once
D gene: TRBD2